One T cell receptor (beta chain) is described in this entry. The data derive from a study of early T cells in non-severe SARS-CoV-2 infection. Across the whole study: Unsorted whole-blood RNA was sequenced in bulk, leaving chains unpaired.

The CDR3 spans 16 residues. V shed 3 bases, J shed 5 bases, and the junction held 7 bases outside the gene matches. CDR1 and CDR2 (germline): SGHAT, FQNNGV. MiXCR, applied by TCRdb to the 5' RACE reads, yields one record per CDR3 protein. Among some 49,000 distinct CDR3 sequences listed, over 7% were seen once. The chain carries TRBV11-2 and TRBJ2-7, with 13 bases identical to TRBD2. The clonotype comes from an adult who was a healthcare worker with PCR-confirmed SARS-CoV-2 infection or an uninfected control (not recorded which). Sequenced sample: whole blood. CDR3 amino acids: CASSLWTSGRRNEQYF. DNA for the CDR3: TGTGCCAGCAGCTTGTGGACTAGCGGGAGACGGAACGAGCAGTACTTC.